Listed below are T cell receptor beta chains from one sample, sequenced in a study of blood T cell repertoires in COVID-19. Data came from immunoSEQ multiplex PCR; TCRdb stores just in-frame clones and leaves some out. The sample holds around 150,000 clones, roughly 80% seen once. Sequencing was performed on peripheral blood. These receptor sequences come from a woman aged 40 to 49 with COVID-19, enrolled during active disease. Each CDR3 is given without its conserved first and last residue. Each record gives: clone size, CDR3 length, J gene, V gene, D gene, CDR3 protein. The D gene is left open where the match is weak. Size is stated for part of the rows, as once, few or many counts, or as a class when the clone is expanded.

NA 10 TRBJ2-7 TRBV5-5 NA ASSLDRHEQY
NA 13 TRBJ1-1 TRBV7-9 NA ASSTDGGGYTEAF
NA 12 TRBJ2-5 TRBV6-5 NA ASSYRGEQETQY
NA 12 TRBJ2-1 TRBV19 NA ASSIGAGNGEQF
NA 14 TRBJ1-1 TRBV7-8 NA ASSLSTWGRREEAF
NA 9 TRBJ1-2 TRBV6-4 NA ASRGNYGYT
NA 12 TRBJ1-6 TRBV3-1/TRBV3-2 NA ASSQGAGNSPLH
NA 11 TRBJ2-3 TRBV2 NA ASRRDSLDTQY
NA 10 TRBJ2-7 TRBV7-8 NA ASSLQGYEQY
NA 15 TRBJ2-5 TRBV19 TRBD1 ASSLGQGFSGQETQY
NA 10 TRBJ2-3 TRBV6-5 TRBD1 ASSRQGDTQY
many 11 TRBJ2-1 TRBV9 NA ASSVGGRSEQF
NA 10 TRBJ2-1 TRBV3-1/TRBV3-2 NA ASSQESVEQF
NA 12 TRBJ1-6 TRBV28 NA ASELSSYNSPLH
NA 13 TRBJ2-3 TRBV5-5 NA ASSLVGSLVDTQY
NA 14 TRBJ1-5 TRBV4-1 TRBD1 ASSQFHRGEEQPQH
NA 11 TRBJ2-7 TRBV5-4 NA ASSLAQGGEQY
NA 13 TRBJ2-1 TRBV27 TRBD1 ASSFDPQGVVEQF